Shown below are 27 T cell receptor beta chains from a single sample sequenced in a study of cytomegalovirus exposure and HLA in healthy donors (dated by TCRdb to 2016 to 2017). Library generation was performed with the immunoSEQ multiplex PCR assay. The multiplex PCR relied on a mix of 60 forward primers for TCR Vbeta segments and 13 reverse primers for TCR Jbeta segments. The source is immuneACCESS, and TCRdb retained only in-frame sequences with V and J called. Part of the clones is not carried over; for the studies checked, unresolved V genes explain less than half of this, and the remainder is unexplained. This sample comprises more than 95,000 clones, 80% of them detected only once. In total, the top ten clones hold about 8.9% of the sample. The material sequenced was PBMCs. These receptors all come from a man aged 30-40 years in good health and CMV-seropositive.

This chain connects TRBV9 to TRBJ2-7, with D possibly TRBD1 on 6 matching bases. Trimming pared 0 bases from V and 7 bases from J, leaving 29 bases between. Germline V gene lookup returns CDR1 SGDLS and CDR2 YYNGEE. The CDR3 is made up of 19 amino acids. CDR3 sequence reads: CASSVVGVGDRLTTKEQYF. CDR3 bases: TGTGCCAGCAGCGTAGTCGGCGTGGGTGACAGGCTAACGACGAAAGAGCAGTACTTC.

This chain uses TRBV19 with TRBJ1-4; a weak D match, TRBD1 (5 bases). Germline V gives CDR1 LNHDA, CDR2 SQIVND (reference sequence). The CDR3 has 15 residues. V lost 3 bases and J lost 6, with 14 bases in between. The DNA of the CDR3 is TGTGCCAGTAGTATCCCCTGGGGGGTTGATGAAAAACTGTTTTTT. It is translated as CASSIPWGVDEKLFF.

The CDR3 reads CASSYIQPGTGDDEQYF. Here the CDR3 DNA reads TGTGCCAGCAGCTACATCCAACCCGGGACAGGGGATGACGAGCAGTACTTC. The gene calls are TRBV13 and TRBJ2-7; 10 bases fit TRBD1. The CDR3 totals 17 residues. In germline, CDR1 is PRHDT, CDR2 FYEKMQ (reference sequence). Germline trimming cut 4 bases from V and 5 bases from J; bases unmatched to any gene: 14. Based on the CDR3 plus reference TRBV13 and TRBJ2-7, the full variable domain is AAGVIQSPRHLIKEKRETATLKCYPIPRHDTVYWYQQGPGQDPQFLISFYEKMQSDKGSIPDRFSAQQFSDYHSELNMSSLELGDSALYFCASSYIQPGTGDDEQYFGPGTRLTVT.

The chain carries TRBV27 and TRBJ1-6, with unresolved D. The CDR3 spans 13 residues. The V and J ends lost 3 bases and 4 bases respectively, with 4 bases between them. The germline V gene has CDR1 MNHEY and CDR2 SMNVEV (reference sequence). CDR3 DNA: TGTGCCAGCAGTTTCGGGTATAATTCACCCCTCCACTTT. This gives the protein CASSFGYNSPLHF.

The V gene is TRBV6-6, the J gene TRBJ2-3, with D perhaps TRBD1 (6 bases). Germline CDR1 reads MNHNY; CDR2 reads SVGAGI (reference sequence). V lost 0 bases, J lost 5 bases, and 15 bases lay in between. The CDR3 runs 16 residues. CDR3 sequence: CASSYSGRGGGDTQYF. The CDR3 bases are TGTGCCAGCAGTTACTCTGGGAGAGGGGGTGGAGATACGCAGTATTTT.

The chain employs TRBV4-1 and TRBJ1-1; 10 bases map to TRBD1. The CDR3 is 14 amino acids. Germline V gene sequence: CDR1 MGHRA, CDR2 YSYEKL. The trim removed 5 bases at V and 6 bases at J, leaving 6 bases unmatched. The CDR3 loop is CASSWDRGRAEAFF. The CDR3 DNA reads as TGCGCCAGCAGCTGGGACAGGGGAAGGGCTGAAGCTTTCTTT.

The rearrangement uses TRBV10-3 and TRBJ2-7, with 9 bases aligning to TRBD1. CDR3 length equals 15 residues. Germline CDR1 ENHRY, CDR2 SYGVKD. Germline trimming cut 0 bases from V and 4 bases from J; bases unmatched to any gene: 4. CDR3 region: CAISESTGTGYEQYF. The CDR3 coding sequence is TGTGCCATCAGTGAGTCTACCGGGACAGGGTACGAGCAGTACTTC.

This clone was seen more than once but under ten times. V and J are TRBV7-2 and TRBJ1-1; 10 nucleotides agree with TRBD1. Per the germline V gene, CDR1 is SGHTA and CDR2 is FQGNSA. CDR3 length: 19 residues. The V segment lost 0 bases and the J segment 6 bases; nucleotides outside the gene matches: 16. CDR3 bases: TGTGCCAGCAGCTTAGCCGAGGTCGACAGGGGGCCAAAAGTCGCTGAAGCTTTCTTT. Its translation is CASSLAEVDRGPKVAEAFF.

This clone was detected only a few times. V and J are TRBV6-5 and TRBJ2-7; TRBD1 agrees at 9 bases. Trimming at V came to 5 bases and at J to 3 bases, leaving 5 bases not matched to a gene. The length of the CDR3 is 14 residues. CDR1 and CDR2 from the germline V gene are MNHEY and SVGAGI. CDR3 DNA: TGTGCCAGCAGTAAGACAGGGGGGCACTACGAGCAGTACTTC. It specifies CASSKTGGHYEQYF.

J is TRBJ1-1 and V is TRBV6-5; the D is unclear. With 0 bases removed from V and 4 bases from J, the gap between germline ends came to 9 bases. CDR3 length: 14 residues. Germline assignment: CDR1 MNHEY and CDR2 SVGAGI. The CDR3 sequence is CASSYSRALTEAFF. The CDR3 nucleotides are TGTGCCAGCAGTTACTCGAGAGCCCTCACTGAAGCTTTCTTT.

The rearrangement joins TRBV14 to TRBJ2-1, with a tentative D call TRBD1 (7 bases). With 3 bases removed from V and 4 bases from J, the gap between germline ends came to 16 bases. This CDR3 is built from 16 residues. Germline lookup yields CDR1 SGHDN and CDR2 FVKESK. CDR3 bases: TGTGCCAGCAGCCATACAGGGGAAGGGGGGTACAATGAGCAGTTCTTC. Protein: CASSHTGEGGYNEQFF.

V usage is TRBV7-3 and J usage is TRBJ1-4; maybe TRBD1 (5 bases). Germline V gene lookup returns CDR1 SGHTA and CDR2 FQGTGA. There are 15 residues in the CDR3. V was clipped by 2 bases and J by 8 bases, with 15 bases between them. In nucleotides, the CDR3 is TGTGCCAGCAGCTTACAGGGATTTGGCACAGAAAAACTGTTTTTT. This gives the protein CASSLQGFGTEKLFF.

This chain uses TRBV18 with TRBJ1-6; 9 bases align to TRBD1. Per germline, CDR1 KGHSH and CDR2 LQKENI. This CDR3 has 15 residues. J was trimmed by 14 bases and V by 3 bases; bases with no gene match: 11. CDR3 amino acids: CASSPPRDRVNTLHF. DNA for the CDR3: TGTGCCAGCTCACCTCCCAGGGACAGGGTGAATACCCTCCACTTT.

CDR3 amino acids: CASSPTGLGTGELFF. As DNA, the CDR3 is TGTGCCAGCAGCCCAACAGGGTTGGGCACCGGGGAGCTGTTTTTT. The V call is TRBV6-1, the J call TRBJ2-2, with TRBD1 as a possible D gene (6 bases). Germline CDR1 is MNHNS and CDR2 is SASEGT. V lost 6 bases and J 4 bases, leaving 15 bases between the germline ends. The CDR3 length is 15 residues.

This chain uses TRBV19 with TRBJ2-7, with D possibly TRBD2 on 5 matching bases. This CDR3 has 16 residues. Germline V lookup: CDR1 LNHDA, CDR2 SQIVND (reference sequence). Trimming removed 5 bases at V and 0 bases at J, with 17 bases between. CDR3 amino acids: CASSQAALGSSYEQYF. As DNA, the CDR3 is TGTGCCAGTAGTCAGGCGGCGTTGGGGAGCTCCTACGAGCAGTACTTC.

The chain combines TRBV2 with TRBJ1-1; tentative D call: TRBD1 (5 bases). The length of the CDR3 is 15 residues. Per germline, CDR1 SNHLY and CDR2 FYNNEI. Trimming removed 6 bases at V and 4 bases at J, with 18 bases between. The CDR3 DNA is TGTGCCAGCAGCCTCAGGGCTGGGCTGAGCACTGAAGCTTTCTTT. Its protein product is CASSLRAGLSTEAFF.

The J gene is TRBJ2-6, the V gene TRBV9; D is possibly TRBD2 (5 bases). The V end was cut by 6 bases, the J end by 0 bases, with 10 bases between. CDR3 length: 15 amino acids. Germline CDR1 reads SGDLS; CDR2 reads YYNGEE. CDR3 in DNA: TGTGCCAGCACGGGGTCTCTCTCTGGGGCCAACGTCCTGACTTTC. Translation gives CASTGSLSGANVLTF.

The rearrangement links TRBV5-1 to TRBJ2-7; possible D gene TRBD1, 5 bases. The germline gives CDR1 SGHRS, CDR2 YFSETQ. The V end was cut by 0 bases, the J end by 3 bases, with 10 bases between. This CDR3 is built from 14 residues. The CDR3 region is CASSLEQENYEQYF. The CDR3 DNA follows: TGCGCCAGCAGCTTGGAACAGGAAAACTACGAGCAGTACTTC.

This rearrangement joins TRBV4-1 to TRBJ1-5; D remains unclear. The CDR3 extends over 16 amino acids. From germline, CDR1 is MGHRA and CDR2 YSYEKL. V was cut by 0 bases and J by 3 bases, with 12 bases left in between. CDR3 sequence reads: CASSQETLFPNQPQHF. The CDR3 DNA reads TGCGCCAGCAGCCAAGAGACACTTTTTCCCAATCAGCCCCAGCATTTT.

The rearrangement uses TRBV29-1 and TRBJ1-4; D perhaps matches TRBD1 (5 bases). Germline V gene sequence: CDR1 SQVTM, CDR2 ANQGSEA. The CDR3 sequence is 11 residues long. V lost 8 bases and J lost 8, with 12 bases in between. This CDR3 is CSCRGDEKLFF. DNA for the CDR3: TGCAGCTGCCGGGGGGACGAAAAACTGTTTTTT.

This clone has just a few counts. J is TRBJ2-7 and V is TRBV30, with D possibly being TRBD2 (5 bases). The CDR3 contains 13 residues. In germline, CDR1 is GTSNPN, CDR2 SVGIG (reference sequence). Trimming stripped 4 bases from V and 0 bases from J, with 10 bases between. The CDR3, as DNA: TGTGCCTGGACTAGCCCCTTCTCCTACGAGCAGTACTTC. Amino acids: CAWTSPFSYEQYF.

This clone was seen a handful of times. V and J are TRBV4-1 and TRBJ2-7; D gene ambiguous. The CDR3 spans 15 residues. Germline V CDR1 and CDR2: MGHRA, YSYEKL. V was cut by 0 bases and J by 2 bases, with 11 bases left in between. This CDR3 is CASSQERGSPYEQYF. The CDR3 region has the DNA TGCGCCAGCAGCCAAGAACGCGGCAGTCCCTACGAGCAGTACTTC.

The genes are TRBV10-3 and TRBJ1-1, with 7 bases aligning to TRBD1. Trimming at V came to 10 bases and at J to 2 bases, leaving 7 bases not matched to a gene. Germline V gene sequence: CDR1 ENHRY, CDR2 SYGVKD. This CDR3 comprises 13 residues. The CDR3: CATRDSRNTEAFF. The CDR3, as DNA: TGTGCCACCAGGGACAGTCGTAACACTGAAGCTTTCTTT.

In its sample, this clone was seen once. CDR3 DNA sequence: TGCGCCAGCAGCCAAGATATGGGGGGGCGACGCAATGAGCAGTTCTTC. It yields the protein CASSQDMGGRRNEQFF. J is TRBJ2-1 and V is TRBV4-1, with D possibly TRBD2 on 7 matching bases. Germline V gene lookup returns CDR1 MGHRA and CDR2 YSYEKL. The CDR3 is 16 residues long. The V gene lost 0 bases and the J gene lost 6 bases, with 15 bases spanning the gap.

This clone was observed once. J is TRBJ2-1 and V is TRBV6-5; D gene ambiguous. The CDR3 runs to 11 residues. Trimming shortened V by 6 bases and J by 8 bases, and 8 bases separated the two germline ends. Germline CDR1 is MNHEY and CDR2 is SVGAGI. The CDR3 DNA sequence: TGTGCCAGCAGCAACTTATATGAGCAGTTCTTC. It yields the protein CASSNLYEQFF.

This rearrangement joins TRBV4-1 to TRBJ2-1; D is ambiguous. The CDR3 extends over 12 amino acids. In germline, CDR1 is MGHRA, CDR2 YSYEKL. The V and J ends lost 0 bases and 10 bases respectively, with 7 bases between them. The CDR3 nucleotides are TGCGCCAGCAGCCAAGATGGAGCGGAGCAGTTCTTC. Translating it yields CASSQDGAEQFF.

This clone has a handful of counts. This chain joins TRBV2 and TRBJ1-2; 8 bases map to TRBD1. This CDR3 is 13 amino acids long. The germline V gene encodes CDR1 SNHLY and CDR2 FYNNEI. V shed 8 bases and J 5 bases; nucleotides not matched to a gene: 7. CDR3 DNA sequence: TGTGCCAGCGGCCCAGGGGGCGCGTATGGCTACACCTTC. Translated, it gives CASGPGGAYGYTF.